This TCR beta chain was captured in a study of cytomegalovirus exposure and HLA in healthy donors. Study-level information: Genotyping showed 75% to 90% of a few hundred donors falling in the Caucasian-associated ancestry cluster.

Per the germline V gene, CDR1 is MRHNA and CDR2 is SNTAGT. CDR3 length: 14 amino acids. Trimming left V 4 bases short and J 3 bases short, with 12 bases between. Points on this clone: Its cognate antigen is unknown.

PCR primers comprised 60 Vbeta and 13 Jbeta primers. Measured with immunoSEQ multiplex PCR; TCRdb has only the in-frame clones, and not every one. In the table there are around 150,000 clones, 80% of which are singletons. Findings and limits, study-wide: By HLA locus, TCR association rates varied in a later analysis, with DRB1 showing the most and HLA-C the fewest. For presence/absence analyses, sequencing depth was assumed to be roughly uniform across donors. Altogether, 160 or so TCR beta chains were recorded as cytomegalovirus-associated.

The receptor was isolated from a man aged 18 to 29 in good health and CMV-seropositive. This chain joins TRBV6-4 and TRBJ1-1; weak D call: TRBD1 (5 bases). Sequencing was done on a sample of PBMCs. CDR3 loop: CASSVTEGDTEAFF. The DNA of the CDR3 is TGTGCCAGCAGTGTAACGGAAGGGGACACTGAAGCTTTCTTT.